The source of this T cell receptor beta chain is a study of beta chain features in type 1 diabetes. Regarding the study as a whole: Patients with Type 1 diabetes showed moderately but significantly shorter TCRB CDR3s in all four CD4+ subsets.

CDR1 and CDR2 (germline): KGHSH, LQKENI. CDR3 length equals 16 residues. Trimming left V 2 bases short and J 0 bases short, with 10 bases between. Expressed TCRB transcripts were sequenced after all isolated RNA was converted to cDNA. Libraries were prepared by immunoSEQ multiplex PCR; TCRdb keeps only in-frame clonotypes and omits some of them. Among a few hundred thousand clones listed, about 13% were seen once. Points on this clone: Its antigen is undetermined.

The sequencing sample was made of naive CD4+ T cells from blood. This receptor was identified in a woman aged 18-29 years with type 1 diabetes. The chain is built from TRBV18 and TRBJ2-2, with D tentatively TRBD1 (6 bases). The CDR3 protein is CASSPIDRSNTGELFF. In DNA, the CDR3 is TGTGCCAGCTCACCAATAGACAGGTCGAACACCGGGGAGCTGTTTTTT.